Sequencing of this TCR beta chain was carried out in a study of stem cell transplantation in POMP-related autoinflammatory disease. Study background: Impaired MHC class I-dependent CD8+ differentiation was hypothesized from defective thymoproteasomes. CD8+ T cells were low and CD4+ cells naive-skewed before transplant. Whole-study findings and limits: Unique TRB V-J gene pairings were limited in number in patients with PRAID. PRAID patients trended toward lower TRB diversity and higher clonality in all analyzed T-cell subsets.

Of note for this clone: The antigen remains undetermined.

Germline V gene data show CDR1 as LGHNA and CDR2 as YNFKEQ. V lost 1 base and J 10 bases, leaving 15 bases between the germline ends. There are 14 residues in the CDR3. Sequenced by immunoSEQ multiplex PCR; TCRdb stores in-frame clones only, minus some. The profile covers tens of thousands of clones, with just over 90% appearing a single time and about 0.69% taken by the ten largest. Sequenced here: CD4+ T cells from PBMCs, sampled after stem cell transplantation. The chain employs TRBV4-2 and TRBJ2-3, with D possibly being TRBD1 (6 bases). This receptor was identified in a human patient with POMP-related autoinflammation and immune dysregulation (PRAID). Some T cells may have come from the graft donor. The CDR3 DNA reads TGTGCCAGCAGCCAAGCGGGGACAACCGACGCGCAGTATTTT. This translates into CASSQAGTTDAQYF.